The present T cell receptor (beta chain) was sequenced within a study of blood T cell repertoires in COVID-19. In the study overall: Material from acute and convalescent COVID-19 was sourced from the United States, Italy and Spain. PBMCs, B-cell-depleted T cells, or T cells were the source of the cDNA or gDNA that made up the material.

The repertoire was sequenced with immunoSEQ multiplex PCR; TCRdb's copy has only in-frame clones and lacks some. The data show about 280,000 clones, roughly 90% seen once. The CDR3 has 16 amino acids. Germline V CDR1 and CDR2: SEHNR, FQNEAQ (reference sequence). Trimming took 4 bases from V and 4 from J; bases not matched to a gene: 9. V is TRBV7-9 and J is TRBJ1-4; 7 nucleotides agree with TRBD1. Sequencing was done on a sample of peripheral blood. The TCR originated in a woman younger than 45 with COVID-19, enrolled during active disease. The CDR3 sequence: CASSSWRGQINEKLFF. As DNA, the CDR3 is TGTGCCAGCAGCTCTTGGAGGGGACAGATTAATGAAAAACTGTTTTTT.